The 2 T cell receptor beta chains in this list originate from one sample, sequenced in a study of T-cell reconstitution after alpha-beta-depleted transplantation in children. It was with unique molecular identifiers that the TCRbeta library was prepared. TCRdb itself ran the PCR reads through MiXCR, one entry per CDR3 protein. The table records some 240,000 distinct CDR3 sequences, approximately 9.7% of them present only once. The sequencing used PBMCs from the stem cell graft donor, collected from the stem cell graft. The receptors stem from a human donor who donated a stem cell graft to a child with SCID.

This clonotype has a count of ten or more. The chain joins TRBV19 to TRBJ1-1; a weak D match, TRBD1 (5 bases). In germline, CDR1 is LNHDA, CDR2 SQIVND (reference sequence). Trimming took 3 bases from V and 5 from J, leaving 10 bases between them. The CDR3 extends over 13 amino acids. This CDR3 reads CASSILQGTEAFF. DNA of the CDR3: TGTGCCAGTAGTATCCTCCAGGGTACTGAAGCTTTCTTT.

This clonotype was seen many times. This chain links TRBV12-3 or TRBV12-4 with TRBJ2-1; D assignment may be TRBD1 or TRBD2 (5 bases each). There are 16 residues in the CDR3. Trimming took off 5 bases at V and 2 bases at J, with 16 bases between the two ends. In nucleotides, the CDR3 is TGTGCCAGCAGTCCCCCTCTTGGGGGACCCTACAATGAGCAGTTCTTC. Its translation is CASSPPLGGPYNEQFF.